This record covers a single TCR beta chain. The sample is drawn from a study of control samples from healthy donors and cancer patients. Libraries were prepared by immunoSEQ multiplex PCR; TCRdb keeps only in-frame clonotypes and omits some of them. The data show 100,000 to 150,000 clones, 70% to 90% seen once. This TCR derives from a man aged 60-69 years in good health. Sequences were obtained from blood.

This CDR3 reads CASSEPTEVSTNEKLFF. The CDR3 DNA reads TGTGCCAGCAGTGAACCAACAGAGGTCTCAACTAATGAAAAACTGTTTTTT. V and J are TRBV6-1 and TRBJ1-4; D is uncertain. Germline V gene data show CDR1 as MNHNS and CDR2 as SASEGT. Trimming took 2 bases from V and 0 from J, leaving 13 bases between them. This CDR3 is 17 amino acids long.